The sequence of this T cell receptor beta chain was determined in a study of T cells in Graves' hyperthyroidism and ophthalmopathy. The study's findings and limits: Model output signaled ophthalmopathy a median roughly 6.1 months ahead of onset. In the blood, most expanded thyroid clonotypes above 0.001 appeared as well. Stable hyperthyroidism was told apart from ophthalmopathy by a model built on 13 V-J features.

Trimming cost V 10 bases and J 6 bases; bases outside gene matches: 13. The CDR3 consists of 16 residues. Germline V gives CDR1 ENHRY, CDR2 SYGVKD. The source material, RNA transcripts, was used to amplify TCR beta CDR3 regions. HTBI primers drove first-round RT-PCR of the TCR CDR3. TCRdb re-analysed the multiplex PCR reads in MiXCR, keeping a single row per CDR3 protein. The repertoire holds hundreds of thousands of distinct CDR3 sequences, nearly 45% seen once, with less than 8.5% in the top ten. This clonotype has only a few counts. The antigen is undetermined. This TCR was sampled from an adult man with Graves' disease, either hyperthyroidism or ophthalmopathy (not recorded which). V is TRBV10-3 and J is TRBJ1-6; 9 bases match TRBD1. What was sequenced was peripheral blood or thyroid tissue (not recorded which). The CDR3 is CASTFLTGGFNSPLHF. CDR3 sequence (DNA): TGTGCCAGCACCTTCCTGACAGGGGGTTTTAATTCACCCCTCCACTTT.